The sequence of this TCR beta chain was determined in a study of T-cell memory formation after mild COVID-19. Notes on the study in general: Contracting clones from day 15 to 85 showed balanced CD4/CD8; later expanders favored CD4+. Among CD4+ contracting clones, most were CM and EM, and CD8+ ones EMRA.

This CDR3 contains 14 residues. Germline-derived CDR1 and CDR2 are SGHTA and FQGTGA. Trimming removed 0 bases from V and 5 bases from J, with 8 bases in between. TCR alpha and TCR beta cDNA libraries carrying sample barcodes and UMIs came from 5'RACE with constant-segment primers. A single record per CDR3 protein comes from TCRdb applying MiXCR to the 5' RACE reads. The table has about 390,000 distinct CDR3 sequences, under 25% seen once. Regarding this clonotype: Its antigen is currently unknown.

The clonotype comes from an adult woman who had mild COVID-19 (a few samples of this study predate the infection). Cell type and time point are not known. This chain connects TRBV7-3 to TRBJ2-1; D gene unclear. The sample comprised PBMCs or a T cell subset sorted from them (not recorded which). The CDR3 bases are TGTGCCAGCAGCTTAACAAGGCCAGACAATGAGCAGTTCTTC. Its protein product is CASSLTRPDNEQFF. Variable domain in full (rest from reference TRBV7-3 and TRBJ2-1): GAGVSQTPSNKVTEKGKYVELRCDPISGHTALYWYRQSLGQGPEFLIYFQGTGAADDSGLPNDRFFAVRPEGSVSTLKIQRTERGDSAVYLCASSLTRPDNEQFFGPGTRLTVL.